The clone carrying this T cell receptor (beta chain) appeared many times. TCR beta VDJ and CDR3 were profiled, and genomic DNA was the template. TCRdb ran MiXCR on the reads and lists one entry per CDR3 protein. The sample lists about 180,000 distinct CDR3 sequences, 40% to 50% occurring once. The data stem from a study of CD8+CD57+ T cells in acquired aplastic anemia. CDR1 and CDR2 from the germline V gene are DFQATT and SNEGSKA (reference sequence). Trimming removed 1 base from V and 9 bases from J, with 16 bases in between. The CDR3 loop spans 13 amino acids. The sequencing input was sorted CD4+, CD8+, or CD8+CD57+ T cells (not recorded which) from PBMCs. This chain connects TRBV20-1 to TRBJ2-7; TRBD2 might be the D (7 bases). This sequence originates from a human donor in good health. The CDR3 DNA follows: TGCAGTGCTAGAGGGTTTGGCGGGGGCATGCAGTACTTC. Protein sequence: CSARGFGGGMQYF.